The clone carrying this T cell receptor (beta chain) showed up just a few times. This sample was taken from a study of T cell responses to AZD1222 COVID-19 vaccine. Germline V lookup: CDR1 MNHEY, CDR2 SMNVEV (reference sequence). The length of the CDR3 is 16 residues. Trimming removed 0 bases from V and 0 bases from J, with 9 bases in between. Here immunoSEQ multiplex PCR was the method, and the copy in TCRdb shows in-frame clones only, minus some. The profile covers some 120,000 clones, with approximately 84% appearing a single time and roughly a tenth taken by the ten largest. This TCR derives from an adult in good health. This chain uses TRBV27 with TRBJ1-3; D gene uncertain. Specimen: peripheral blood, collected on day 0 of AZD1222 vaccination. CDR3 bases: TGTGCCAGCAGTTTATCGGCACAGCTCTCTGGAAACACCATATATTTT. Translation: CASSLSAQLSGNTIYF.